This T cell receptor (beta chain) was identified in a study of long-term antiretroviral therapy in people with HIV. Overall study findings and caveats: Repertoire dominance by clones expanded before ART was seen at all time points. The blood, collected between about 2003 and 2017, was possibly taken under older ART regimens.

Concerning this clone itself: What it binds is unknown.

Researchers report immunoSEQ v3.0 was run at survey level. The table came from immunoSEQ multiplex PCR; TCRdb's copy has only in-frame clones and leaves some out. The data contain approximately 17,000 clones, 65% to 85% of them seen just once; the ten biggest clones take up over 14%. J was trimmed by 2 bases and V by 6 bases; bases with no gene match: 6. The CDR3 covers 15 residues. Germline CDR1 MNHEY, CDR2 SVGAGI. People in the study who had HIV all got their treatment in the United States. This sample comprised unsorted PBMCs, obtained roughly 2.5 years before starting antiretroviral therapy. The clonotype comes from a woman in her forties or fifties with HIV. This chain joins TRBV6-5 and TRBJ1-5, with 8 bases aligning to TRBD1. CDR3 bases: TGTGCCAGCAGGCCTGACAGGGGACGCAATCAGCCCCAGCATTTT. It encodes CASRPDRGRNQPQHF.